These 8 T cell receptor beta chains originate from one sample sequenced in a study of blood T cells in healthy people across ages. Primed by a sample-barcoded 5' primer and a J-beta primer mix, a second PCR proceeded for roughly 6 to 12 cycles. TCRdb reprocessed the 5' RACE reads with MiXCR, giving one entry per CDR3 protein. The sample lists around 990,000 distinct CDR3 sequences; 20% to 25% were seen once. These same data were also listed under a study on T cells of mothers and their children.

The sample was blood. Receptors originate from a girl under 10 years old in good health.

This clonotype was seen only a few times. J is TRBJ1-1 and V is TRBV6-2 or TRBV6-3, with D hard to call. Trimming pared 2 bases from V and 4 bases from J, leaving 11 bases between. The CDR3 contains 14 residues. From germline, CDR1 is MNHEY and CDR2 SVGEGT. The CDR3 DNA sequence: TGTGCCAGCAGTTACACGTCCCGGGGCACTGAAGCTTTCTTT. It is translated as CASSYTSRGTEAFF.

This sequence joins TRBV20-1 and TRBJ2-1; 9 positions match TRBD2. The CDR3 contains 15 residues. V shed 1 base, J shed 9 bases, and the junction held 10 bases outside the gene matches. CDR1 is DFQATT and CDR2 is SNEGSKA in the germline V gene (reference sequence). The CDR3 DNA follows: TGCAGTGCTAGAGCCCTGCGGGAGGGCCTATTTGAGCAGTTCTTC. This sequence encodes CSARALREGLFEQFF.

The rearrangement links TRBV12-5 to TRBJ1-6; D is unresolved. There are 10 residues in the CDR3. CDR1 is LGHNT, CDR2 FRNRAP, per germline. V lost 3 bases and J 16 bases, leaving 7 bases between the germline ends. This CDR3 is CASGFPELHF. DNA for the CDR3: TGTGCTAGTGGTTTCCCCGAACTCCACTTT.

The chain recombines TRBV12-3 or TRBV12-4 with TRBJ2-3, with D perhaps matching TRBD1 (6 bases). The V gene lost 6 bases and the J gene lost 2 bases, with 12 bases spanning the gap. The CDR3 runs to 14 residues. The CDR3 loop is CASSRGQPTDTQYF. In nucleotides, the CDR3 is TGTGCCAGCAGCCGCGGACAGCCCACAGATACGCAGTATTTT.

The J gene is TRBJ2-5, the V gene TRBV20-1; D unresolved. Germline values: CDR1 DFQATT, CDR2 SNEGSKA (reference sequence). Trimming cost V 7 bases and J 1 base, with 13 bases left between them. CDR3 length equals 13 residues. The CDR3 loop reads CSVLLISQETQYF. DNA for the CDR3: TGCAGTGTTCTCCTCATCAGCCAAGAGACCCAGTACTTC.

A few counts support this clonotype. The V and J genes are TRBV20-1 and TRBJ2-1; the D gene could be TRBD1 or TRBD2 (5 bases each). The CDR3 length is 17 residues. Trimming shortened V by 3 bases and J by 2 bases, and 20 bases separated the two germline ends. CDR1 DFQATT and CDR2 SNEGSKA come from the germline V gene (reference sequence). CDR3 protein: CSASPQGPAVTYNEQFF. DNA for the CDR3: TGCAGTGCTAGCCCCCAGGGCCCAGCGGTAACCTACAATGAGCAGTTCTTC.

The rearrangement uses TRBV20-1 and TRBJ2-3, with unresolved D. The CDR3 is made up of 12 amino acids. V was shortened by 5 bases and J by 3 bases, with 9 bases between the two germline ends. CDR1 and CDR2 (germline): DFQATT, SNEGSKA (reference sequence). CDR3 protein: CSAAGSTDTQYF. The CDR3 DNA follows: TGCAGTGCTGCCGGTTCGACAGATACGCAGTATTTT.

This clonotype has only a few counts. This rearrangement joins TRBV29-1 to TRBJ2-3; 7 positions agree with TRBD2. Germline V gene lookup returns CDR1 SQVTM and CDR2 ANQGSEA. The CDR3 sequence is 16 residues long. V was pared by 6 bases and J by 2 bases, with 14 bases of the junction left unmatched. CDR3 DNA: TGCAGCGTCCCAGGCCTGGCTAGCGGAGACACAGATACGCAGTATTTT. Translated, it gives CSVPGLASGDTDTQYF.